This T cell receptor (beta chain) originates from a study of blood T cells in healthy people across ages. V was clipped by 1 base and J by 7 bases, with 13 bases between them. This CDR3 has 14 residues. Looked up from germline, CDR1 is MGHDK and CDR2 is SYGVNS. A second PCR, run for roughly 7 to 12 cycles, used a sample-barcoded 5' primer plus a J-beta primer mix. The study obtained at least 3 million CDR3-containing paired-end reads from every sample. TCRdb used MiXCR to reprocess the 5' RACE reads, holding one entry per CDR3 protein. The profile covers about 1.8 million distinct CDR3 sequences, with around half appearing a single time and 2% to 2.5% taken by the ten largest. Of note for this clonotype: The antigen is unknown.

Study-wide results and limits: Older age went with lower TCR beta diversity per million T cells, in a roughly linear way. Greater diversity and more naive CD4+ cells were seen in long-lived donors than in aged donors. Unsorted PBMC input precluded a conclusive naive versus antigen-experienced comparison.

This receptor was obtained from a woman between 40 and 55 years old in good health. V and J are TRBV25-1 and TRBJ1-2; no definite D call. The sample taken for sequencing was blood. The CDR3 DNA is TGTGCCAGCAGTGAATTTTCGGGTTGGAGTGGCTACACCTTC. Protein sequence: CASSEFSGWSGYTF.